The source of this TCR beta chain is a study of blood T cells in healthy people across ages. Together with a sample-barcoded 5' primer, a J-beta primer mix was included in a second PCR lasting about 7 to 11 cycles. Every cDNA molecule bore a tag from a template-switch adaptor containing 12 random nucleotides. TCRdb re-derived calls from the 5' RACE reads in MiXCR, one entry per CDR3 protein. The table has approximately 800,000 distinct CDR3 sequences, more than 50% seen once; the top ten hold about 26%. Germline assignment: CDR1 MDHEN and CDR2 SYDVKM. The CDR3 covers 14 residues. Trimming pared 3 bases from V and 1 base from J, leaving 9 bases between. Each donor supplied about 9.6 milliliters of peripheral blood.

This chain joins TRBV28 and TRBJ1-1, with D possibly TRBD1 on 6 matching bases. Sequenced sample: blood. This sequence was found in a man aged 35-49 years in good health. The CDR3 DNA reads TGTGCCAGCAGTTTTTACAGGGAGAACACTGAAGCTTTCTTT. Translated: CASSFYRENTEAFF.